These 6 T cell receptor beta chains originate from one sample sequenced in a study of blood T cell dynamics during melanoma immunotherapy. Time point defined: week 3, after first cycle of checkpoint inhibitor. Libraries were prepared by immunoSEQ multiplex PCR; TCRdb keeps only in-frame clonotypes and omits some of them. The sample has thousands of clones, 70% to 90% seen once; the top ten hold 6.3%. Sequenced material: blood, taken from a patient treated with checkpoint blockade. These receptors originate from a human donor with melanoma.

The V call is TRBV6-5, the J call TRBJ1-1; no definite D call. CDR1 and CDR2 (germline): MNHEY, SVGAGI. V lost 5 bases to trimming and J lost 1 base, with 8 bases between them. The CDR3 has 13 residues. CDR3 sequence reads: CASSRGPNTEAFF. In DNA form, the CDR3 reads TGTGCCAGCAGTAGAGGGCCGAACACTGAAGCTTTCTTT.

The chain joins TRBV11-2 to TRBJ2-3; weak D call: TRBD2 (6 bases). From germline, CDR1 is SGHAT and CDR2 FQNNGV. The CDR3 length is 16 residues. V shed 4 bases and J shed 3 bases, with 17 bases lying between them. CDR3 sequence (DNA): TGTGCCAGCAGCTCAAGGGCCGGGACTCGAACAGATACGCAGTATTTT. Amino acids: CASSSRAGTRTDTQYF.

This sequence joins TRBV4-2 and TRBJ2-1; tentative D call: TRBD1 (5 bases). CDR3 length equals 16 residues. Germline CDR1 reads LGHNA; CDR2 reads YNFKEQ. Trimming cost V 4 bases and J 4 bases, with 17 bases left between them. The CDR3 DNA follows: TGTGCCAGCAGCCCATCACCCCAAGGGGCATACAATGAGCAGTTCTTC. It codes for CASSPSPQGAYNEQFF.

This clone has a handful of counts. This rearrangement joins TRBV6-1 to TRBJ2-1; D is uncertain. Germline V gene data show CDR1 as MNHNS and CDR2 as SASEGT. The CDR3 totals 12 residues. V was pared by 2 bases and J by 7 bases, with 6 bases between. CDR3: CASSEFRNEQFF. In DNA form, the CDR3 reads TGTGCCAGCAGTGAATTCCGGAATGAGCAGTTCTTC.

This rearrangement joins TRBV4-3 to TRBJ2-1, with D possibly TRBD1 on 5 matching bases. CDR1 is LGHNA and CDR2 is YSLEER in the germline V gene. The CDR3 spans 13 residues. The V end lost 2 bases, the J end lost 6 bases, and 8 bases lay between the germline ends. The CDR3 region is CASSQRQSNEQFF. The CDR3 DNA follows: TGCGCCAGCAGCCAAAGACAGAGCAATGAGCAGTTCTTC.

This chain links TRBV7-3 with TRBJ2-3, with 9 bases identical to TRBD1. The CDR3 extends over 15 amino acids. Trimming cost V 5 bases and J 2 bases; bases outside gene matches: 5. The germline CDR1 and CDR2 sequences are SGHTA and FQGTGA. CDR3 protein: CASSPRDRVTDTQYF. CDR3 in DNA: TGTGCCAGCAGCCCCCGGGACAGGGTCACAGATACGCAGTATTTT.